This T cell receptor (beta chain) was recovered during a study of cytomegalovirus exposure and HLA in healthy donors. Comments on this clone: Its antigen is unknown.

Study-wide results and limits: With DRB1 most and HLA-C fewest, TCR association rates differed between HLA loci in a later analysis.

PCR employed 60 Vbeta and 13 Jbeta primers. Only in-frame clones appear in the TCRdb table, and some are missing; sequencing was by immunoSEQ multiplex PCR. The table records more than 95,000 clones, around 79% of them present only once. The CDR3 sequence is 15 residues long. V dropped 4 bases and J dropped 5; count of bases not matched to a gene: 4. Germline V CDR1 and CDR2: MDHEN, SYDVKM. Donors were ostensibly healthy at sampling, although undocumented immune exposures were probable. J is TRBJ1-4 and V is TRBV28; the match to TRBD1 covers 10 bases. The TCR comes from a woman aged 70-85 years in good health and CMV-seropositive. The sample consisted of PBMCs. The CDR3 DNA reads as TGTGCCAGCAGTTCCGGACAGGGGGGGAATGAAAAACTGTTTTTT. This gives the protein CASSSGQGGNEKLFF.